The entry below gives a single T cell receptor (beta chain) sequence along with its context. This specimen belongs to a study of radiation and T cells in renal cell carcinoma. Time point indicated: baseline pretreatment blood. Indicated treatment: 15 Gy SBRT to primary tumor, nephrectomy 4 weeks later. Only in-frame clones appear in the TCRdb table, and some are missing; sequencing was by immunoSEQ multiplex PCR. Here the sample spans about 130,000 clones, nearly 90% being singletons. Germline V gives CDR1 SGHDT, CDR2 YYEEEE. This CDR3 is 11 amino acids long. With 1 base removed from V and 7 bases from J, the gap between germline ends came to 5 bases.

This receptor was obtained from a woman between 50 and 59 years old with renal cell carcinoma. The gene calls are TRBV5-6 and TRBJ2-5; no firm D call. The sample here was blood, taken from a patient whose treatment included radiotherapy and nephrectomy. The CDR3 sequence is CASSLTTTQYF. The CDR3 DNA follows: TGTGCCAGCAGCTTGACGACGACCCAGTACTTC.